This section outlines one T cell receptor beta chain sequence together with its context. This sample is drawn from a study of blood T cell repertoires in COVID-19. This CDR3 spans 16 amino acids. V gave up 0 bases and J gave up 3 bases; unmatched junction bases: 4. Germline V lookup: CDR1 SGHNT, CDR2 YYREEE (reference sequence). Libraries were prepared by immunoSEQ multiplex PCR; TCRdb keeps only in-frame clonotypes and omits some of them. The table includes roughly 160,000 clones, about 80% detected once. Sequences were obtained from peripheral blood. V usage is TRBV5-4 and J usage is TRBJ2-1, with TRBD2 identical over 9 bases. This clonotype was sampled from a woman older than 75 with acute or convalescent COVID-19. The CDR3 reads CASSLARAGGYNEQFF. The DNA for the CDR3 is TGTGCCAGCAGCTTGGCTCGAGCGGGAGGCTACAATGAGCAGTTCTTC.